The 26 T cell receptor beta chains below were found in one sample sequenced in a study of cytomegalovirus exposure and HLA in healthy donors. It was with 60 Vbeta and 13 Jbeta primers that the PCR ran. The data were produced by immunoSEQ multiplex PCR, yet TCRdb's version contains in-frame clones alone and is incomplete. The sample holds roughly 230,000 clones; around 90% are singletons and the top ten take approximately 1.5%. What was sequenced was PBMCs. Receptors were obtained from a girl aged 2 to 10 in good health and CMV-seronegative.

The chain couples TRBV28 to TRBJ1-2, with TRBD1 matching over 10 bases. Trimming removed 6 bases from V and 0 bases from J; junction bases left unmatched: 1. The CDR3 has 14 amino acids. The germline V gene has CDR1 MDHEN and CDR2 SYDVKM. The CDR3: CASRGQGANYGYTF. DNA for the CDR3: TGTGCCAGCAGAGGACAGGGGGCTAACTATGGCTACACCTTC.

This sequence joins TRBV5-5 and TRBJ1-2, with 7 bases identical to TRBD1. The CDR3 consists of 17 residues. The trim removed 2 bases at V and 0 bases at J, leaving 10 bases unmatched. The germline V gene has CDR1 SGHKS and CDR2 YYEKEE (reference sequence). The CDR3 coding sequence is TGTGCCAGCAGCTTCCGACAGGGTGATTGGACTAACTATGGCTACACCTTC. This translates into CASSFRQGDWTNYGYTF.

J is TRBJ2-7 and V is TRBV10-3, with D possibly matching TRBD2 (5 bases). The ends were cut back, 10 bases at V and 0 bases at J, with 16 bases in the middle. Germline values: CDR1 ENHRY, CDR2 SYGVKD. This CDR3 region has 14 residues. The CDR3 reads CATRSGKSSYEQYF. The CDR3 DNA follows: TGTGCCACCCGATCCGGGAAAAGCTCCTACGAGCAGTACTTC.

The chain is built from TRBV2 and TRBJ1-6; D is uncertain. Germline V lookup: CDR1 SNHLY, CDR2 FYNNEI. V gave up 6 bases and J gave up 2 bases, with 14 bases separating them. The CDR3 spans 16 residues. In nucleotides, the CDR3 is TGTGCCAGCAGCTCCGGTCGGGGAACCTATAATTCACCCCTCCACTTT. This encodes CASSSGRGTYNSPLHF.

The chain recombines TRBV13 with TRBJ2-1; D remains ambiguous. The CDR3 is 16 residues long. CDR1 and CDR2 (germline): PRHDT, FYEKMQ (reference sequence). V was cut by 0 bases and J by 5 bases, with 14 bases left in between. CDR3 region: CASSLGQFRIDNEQFF. CDR3 DNA: TGTGCCAGCAGCTTAGGGCAATTTCGAATAGACAATGAGCAGTTCTTC.

This chain connects TRBV11-2 to TRBJ2-2, with 12 bases identical to TRBD2. This CDR3 comprises 18 residues. The V segment lost 6 bases and the J segment 0 bases; nucleotides outside the gene matches: 8. Germline V gives CDR1 SGHAT, CDR2 FQNNGV. CDR3 amino acids: CASSWTSGTTTNTGELFF. The CDR3 coding sequence is TGTGCCAGCAGTTGGACTAGCGGGACTACAACGAACACCGGGGAGCTGTTTTTT. The variable domain in full, completed from reference TRBV11-2 and TRBJ2-2, reads EAGVAQSPRYKIIEKRQSVAFWCNPISGHATLYWYQQILGQGPKLLIQFQNNGVVDDSQLPKDRFSAERLKGVDSTLKIQPAKLEDSAVYLCASSWTSGTTTNTGELFFGEGSRLTVL.

This clone came up once. V and J are TRBV5-4 and TRBJ2-3; 8 nucleotides line up with TRBD2. The V gene end was trimmed by 4 bases and the J gene end by 6 bases; junction bases not matched to a gene: 10. Germline loops: CDR1 SGHNT, CDR2 YYREEE (reference sequence). The CDR3 runs 15 residues. The chain's CDR3 is CASSREGRGGDTQYF. The CDR3 coding sequence is TGTGCCAGCAGCCGAGAAGGTCGGGGGGGGGATACGCAGTATTTT.

The V gene is TRBV28, the J gene TRBJ2-7, with 8 positions matching TRBD1. Losses at the gene ends were 5 bases for V and 0 bases for J; bases not matched to a gene: 21. CDR1 and CDR2 from the germline V gene are MDHEN and SYDVKM. This CDR3 spans 20 amino acids. CDR3 DNA sequence: TGTGCCAGCAGTCCCCTTCTTCCCTCATTTGACAGGGGCAACTCCTACGAGCAGTACTTC. This translates into CASSPLLPSFDRGNSYEQYF. Drawing the rest from reference TRBV28 and TRBJ2-7, the complete variable domain is DVKVTQSSRYLVKRTGEKVFLECVQDMDHENMFWYRQDPGLGLRLIYFSYDVKMKEKGDIPEGYSVSREKKERFSLILESASTNQTSMYLCASSPLLPSFDRGNSYEQYFGPGTRLTVT.

The V gene is TRBV5-1, the J gene TRBJ2-1; D is perhaps TRBD2 (5 bases). Germline CDR1 reads SGHRS; CDR2 reads YFSETQ. V was cut by 1 base and J by 2 bases, with 13 bases left in between. The CDR3 loop spans 16 amino acids. The CDR3 nucleotides read TGCGCCAGCAGCTTGTCTAGCACTAGGGCCTACAATGAGCAGTTCTTC. This translates into CASSLSSTRAYNEQFF.

This rearrangement joins TRBV9 to TRBJ1-6; 8 bases match TRBD1. Germline CDR1 SGDLS, CDR2 YYNGEE. Trimming took 7 bases from V and 4 from J; bases not matched to a gene: 1. The CDR3 length is 13 residues. The CDR3 sequence: CASGTGYNSPLHF. In nucleotides, the CDR3 is TGTGCCAGCGGGACAGGTTATAATTCACCCCTCCACTTT.

This chain links TRBV6-5 with TRBJ2-7, with 8 bases aligning to TRBD2. V shed 8 bases and J 3 bases; nucleotides not matched to a gene: 6. Germline lookup yields CDR1 MNHEY and CDR2 SVGAGI. There are 13 residues in the CDR3. The CDR3 nucleotides read TGTGCCAGCGGACCGGCGGGGGGCTACGAGCAGTACTTC. Encoded protein: CASGPAGGYEQYF.

The count of this clone is one. The chain recombines TRBV29-1 with TRBJ1-2; D gene unclear. The CDR3 consists of 12 residues. In germline, CDR1 is SQVTM, CDR2 ANQGSEA. The V and J ends lost 6 bases and 5 bases respectively, with 13 bases between them. CDR3: CSVRISGYGYTF. For the CDR3, the DNA is TGCAGCGTCAGGATCTCTGGGTATGGCTACACCTTC.

The chain links TRBV9 to TRBJ2-2, with TRBD1 identical over 7 bases. This CDR3 is built from 15 residues. Trimming cost V 3 bases and J 4 bases; bases outside gene matches: 6. Per germline, CDR1 SGDLS and CDR2 YYNGEE. The CDR3 sequence: CASSAPGQSTGELFF. The CDR3 nucleotides are TGTGCCAGCAGCGCCCCGGGACAGAGCACCGGGGAGCTGTTTTTT.

This chain uses TRBV7-7 with TRBJ2-3, with TRBD2 identical over 12 bases. V shed 5 bases, J shed 0 bases, and the junction held 6 bases outside the gene matches. From germline, CDR1 is SSHAT and CDR2 FNYEAQ (reference sequence). The CDR3 runs to 17 residues. CDR3 sequence: CASSRGLAGGSTDTQYF. Written as DNA, the CDR3 is TGTGCCAGCAGCCGAGGGCTAGCGGGAGGGAGCACAGATACGCAGTATTTT.

The rearrangement links TRBV30 to TRBJ2-2; D might be TRBD2 (6 bases). From germline, CDR1 is GTSNPN and CDR2 SVGIG (reference sequence). Deletions cut 2 bases from V and 8 bases from J, with 18 bases between. The CDR3 covers 15 residues. The CDR3: CAWSPRLGVRGELFF. CDR3 sequence (DNA): TGTGCCTGGAGTCCCAGACTAGGGGTTAGGGGGGAGCTGTTTTTT.

This clone was recorded once. This chain connects TRBV6-6 to TRBJ2-5, with TRBD1 identical over 7 bases. The J call is doubtful: the DNA matches TRBJ2-7 better. Germline V CDR1 and CDR2: MNHNY, SVGAGI (reference sequence). This CDR3 spans 15 amino acids. The CDR3 is CASSPRQGPLGEQYF. The CDR3 DNA reads TGTGCCAGCAGCCCGCGACAGGGTCCCTTGGGCGAGCAGTACTTC.

The chain couples TRBV5-4 to TRBJ2-7, with 10 bases fitting TRBD2. This CDR3 is 14 amino acids long. Germline assignment: CDR1 SGHNT and CDR2 YYREEE (reference sequence). V lost 5 bases to trimming and J lost 4 bases; unmatched junction nucleotides: 6. CDR3 DNA sequence: TGTGCCAGCAGGCCGGGACTAGCGATGTACGAGCAGTACTTC. It specifies CASRPGLAMYEQYF. The whole variable domain, remainder taken from reference TRBV5-4 and TRBJ2-7, is ETGVTQSPTHLIKTRGQQVTLRCSSQSGHNTVSWYQQALGQGPQFIFQYYREEENGRGNFPPRFSGLQFPNYSSELNVNALELDDSALYLCASRPGLAMYEQYFGPGTRLTVT.

The chain recombines TRBV28 with TRBJ2-5; D is possibly TRBD1 (5 bases). The germline V and J ends were trimmed by 5 bases and 0 bases, with 10 bases remaining between them. CDR1 MDHEN and CDR2 SYDVKM come from the germline V gene. The CDR3 has 14 residues. The CDR3 DNA reads TGTGCCAGCAGTCCAATGGACAACCAAGAGACCCAGTACTTC. Translation: CASSPMDNQETQYF.

The genes are TRBV5-1 and TRBJ2-6, with D possibly being TRBD1 (5 bases). Germline lookup yields CDR1 SGHRS and CDR2 YFSETQ. The CDR3 has 18 amino acids. The V end was cut by 6 bases, the J end by 2 bases, with 21 bases between. DNA for the CDR3: TGCGCCAGCATGGACGGACAACGCAGTTTAACTGGGGCCAACGTCCTGACTTTC. Its protein product is CASMDGQRSLTGANVLTF.

The CDR3 reads CASSQEEAGGDTEAFF. CDR3 sequence (DNA): TGCGCCAGCAGCCAAGAAGAGGCAGGGGGTGACACTGAAGCTTTCTTT. The V gene is TRBV4-1, the J gene TRBJ1-1; 7 nucleotides agree with TRBD1. The CDR3 loop spans 16 amino acids. V dropped 0 bases and J dropped 3; count of bases not matched to a gene: 7. Germline CDR1 reads MGHRA; CDR2 reads YSYEKL.

This sequence joins TRBV11-2 and TRBJ2-1; tentatively, D is TRBD2 (5 bases). Trimming stripped 0 bases from V and 9 bases from J, with 15 bases between. Germline V gene data show CDR1 as SGHAT and CDR2 as FQNNGV. The CDR3 is 15 amino acids. This CDR3 reads CASSLDLILEGEQFF. The CDR3 coding sequence is TGTGCCAGCAGCTTAGATCTAATTTTAGAGGGTGAGCAGTTCTTC.

The sample holds one count of this clone. Here the CDR3 reads CASSVGTGLSQPQHF. The CDR3 bases are TGTGCCAGCAGTGTCGGGACAGGACTGTCCCAGCCCCAGCATTTT. The genes are TRBV6-1 and TRBJ1-5, with TRBD1 matching over 8 bases. Germline CDR1 MNHNS, CDR2 SASEGT. This CDR3 is built from 15 residues. The junction had 9 bases not matched to a gene; V was cut back by 4 bases and J by 7 bases.

V usage is TRBV29-1 and J usage is TRBJ1-1, with 7 bases lining up with TRBD1. V shed 7 bases and J 2 bases; nucleotides not matched to a gene: 4. There are 12 residues in the CDR3. CDR1 and CDR2 (germline): SQVTM, ANQGSEA. The CDR3 coding sequence is TGCAGCGCACACAGGGGAAACACTGAAGCTTTCTTT. Its translation: CSAHRGNTEAFF.

This clone was detected once. The chain employs TRBV12-5 and TRBJ1-5; TRBD1 aligns across 8 bases. Germline V gene data show CDR1 as LGHNT and CDR2 as FRNRAP. The CDR3 covers 14 residues. Losses at the gene ends were 6 bases for V and 7 bases for J; bases not matched to a gene: 8. The CDR3 DNA reads TGTGCTAGTGGCCTCGGACAGGGAGAACAGCCCCAGCATTTT. As protein: CASGLGQGEQPQHF. The whole variable domain, remainder taken from reference TRBV12-5 and TRBJ1-5, is DARVTQTPRHKVTEMGQEVTMRCQPILGHNTVFWYRQTMMQGLELLAYFRNRAPLDDSGMPKDRFSAEMPDATLATLKIQPSEPRDSAVYFCASGLGQGEQPQHFGDGTRLSIL.

The chain carries TRBV18 and TRBJ1-2, with D unresolved. V lost 3 bases to trimming and J lost 6 bases, with 8 bases between them. CDR3 length equals 12 residues. CDR1 and CDR2 from the germline V gene are KGHSH and LQKENI. The CDR3 DNA sequence: TGTGCCAGCTCACCCGCGAACCATGGCTACACCTTC. Its protein is CASSPANHGYTF.

The gene calls are TRBV21-1 and TRBJ2-7; TRBD2, the table's D call, lacks a check against the DNA. TRBV21-1 is noted as a pseudogene. The CDR3 covers 16 residues. The CDR3 loop is CASSSGARGGAYEQYF. The CDR3 nucleotides read TGTGCCAGCAGCTCCGGGGCTCGCGGGGGGGCCTACGAGCAGTACTTC.